The 17 T cell receptor beta chains given below trace back to one sample, sequenced in a study of cytomegalovirus exposure and HLA in healthy donors. Primers for the PCR totalled 60 Vbeta and 13 Jbeta. This table comes from immunoSEQ multiplex PCR, and its TCRdb copy is limited to in-frame clones, with some not included. The sample carries some 160,000 clones, 65% to 80% recorded once. Sample: PBMCs. All receptors derive from a woman in her thirties in good health and CMV-seronegative.

The chain uses TRBV18 and TRBJ1-1, with 7 bases that match TRBD1. The CDR3 loop spans 16 amino acids. In germline, CDR1 is KGHSH, CDR2 LQKENI. Unmatched junction bases numbered 8, after V lost 1 base and J lost 3 bases. The DNA of the CDR3 is TGTGCCAGCTCACCACGTCTGACAGGGTCGGACACTGAAGCTTTCTTT. It encodes CASSPRLTGSDTEAFF.

The rearrangement uses TRBV7-9 and TRBJ1-1; tentatively, D is TRBD1 (6 bases). The CDR3 has 13 amino acids. Trimming took off 4 bases at V and 7 bases at J, with 13 bases between the two ends. Germline V gene sequence: CDR1 SEHNR, CDR2 FQNEAQ (reference sequence). The CDR3 protein is CASSSLNRVEAFF. The CDR3 bases are TGTGCCAGCAGCTCCCTGAACAGGGTTGAAGCTTTCTTT.

The chain has TRBV7-9 and TRBJ2-3; TRBD1 aligns across 11 bases. This CDR3 is built from 15 residues. V gave up 5 bases and J gave up 1 base; unmatched junction bases: 2. Per the germline V gene, CDR1 is SEHNR and CDR2 is FQNEAQ (reference sequence). The DNA for the CDR3 is TGTGCCAGCAGCCCGGGACAGGGGGGCACAGATACGCAGTATTTT. The encoded protein is CASSPGQGGTDTQYF.

The chain links TRBV27 to TRBJ2-1; TRBD2 might be the D (6 bases). The CDR3 sequence is 17 residues long. Germline loops: CDR1 MNHEY, CDR2 SMNVEV (reference sequence). Trimming cost V 3 bases and J 0 bases, with 15 bases left between them. The CDR3 DNA reads TGTGCCAGCAGTTTCGGGCCGGGAGAGAGCTCCTACAATGAGCAGTTCTTC. Protein product: CASSFGPGESSYNEQFF.

This chain connects TRBV6-5 to TRBJ2-1; D is perhaps TRBD1 (5 bases). The germline V gene encodes CDR1 MNHEY and CDR2 SVGAGI. The V and J ends lost 6 bases and 4 bases respectively, with 16 bases between them. The CDR3 sequence is 15 residues long. CDR3 in DNA: TGTGCCAGCAGGACAGCAACAGGAACATACAATGAGCAGTTCTTC. This encodes CASRTATGTYNEQFF.

The chain joins TRBV2 to TRBJ1-1; TRBD1 might be the D (5 bases). The CDR3 is 14 amino acids. The V gene's germline CDR1 is SNHLY and CDR2 FYNNEI. V was trimmed by 5 bases and J by 3 bases, leaving 13 bases between them. The CDR3 here is CASSLGLGDTEAFF. The CDR3 nucleotides read TGTGCCAGCAGTCTAGGTTTAGGGGACACTGAAGCTTTCTTT.

V usage is TRBV15 and J usage is TRBJ2-7; 11 positions agree with TRBD1. Germline assignment: CDR1 LNHNV and CDR2 YYDKDF (reference sequence). The V gene end was trimmed by 5 bases and the J gene end by 3 bases; junction bases not matched to a gene: 3. CDR3 length equals 14 residues. DNA for the CDR3: TGTGCCACCAGCCCGGGGACAGGGGGCTACGAGCAGTACTTC. As protein: CATSPGTGGYEQYF. The full variable domain, in which reference TRBV15 and TRBJ2-7 provide the parts outside the CDR3, is DAMVIQNPRYQVTQFGKPVTLSCSQTLNHNVMYWYQQKSSQAPKLLFHYYDKDFNNEADTPDNFQSRRPNTSFCFLDIRSPGLGDTAMYLCATSPGTGGYEQYFGPGTRLTVT.

The chain uses TRBV5-3 and TRBJ2-3; 12 bases line up with TRBD2. TRBV5-3 is noted as an ORF with a role that remains uncertain. This CDR3 has 17 residues. The ends lost 4 bases at V and 1 base at J; junction bases unmatched: 7. CDR3 protein: CARSLTSGRFRTDTQYF. The CDR3 bases are TGTGCCAGAAGCCTAACTAGCGGGAGGTTTCGCACAGATACGCAGTATTTT.

The chain combines TRBV4-1 with TRBJ2-3; 10 bases map to TRBD1. CDR1 is MGHRA, CDR2 YSYEKL, per germline. Trimming took 5 bases from V and 5 from J; bases not matched to a gene: 13. There are 17 residues in the CDR3. Here the CDR3 reads CASSATGTGAILDTQYF. CDR3 DNA: TGCGCCAGCAGCGCGACCGGGACAGGGGCAATTCTAGATACGCAGTATTTT.

This clone was observed a few times. The chain is built from TRBV6-5 and TRBJ1-3; D not certain. The CDR3 has 15 amino acids. Per the germline V gene, CDR1 is MNHEY and CDR2 is SVGAGI. Trimming took off 2 bases at V and 0 bases at J, with 8 bases between the two ends. The CDR3: CASSYAEFSGNTIYF. CDR3 DNA sequence: TGTGCCAGCAGTTACGCGGAGTTCTCTGGAAACACCATATATTTT.

The chain links TRBV30 to TRBJ2-5; perhaps TRBD2 as D (6 bases). The J call may be mistaken, given a closer DNA end match to TRBJ2-7. Germline V gene lookup returns CDR1 GTSNPN and CDR2 SVGIG (reference sequence). This CDR3 is 16 amino acids long. This CDR3 reads CAWNRPGLGGSYEQYF. The CDR3 DNA follows: TGTGCCTGGAATCGGCCGGGACTGGGGGGATCCTACGAGCAGTACTTC.

The chain has TRBV6-1 and TRBJ2-7; maybe TRBD2 (5 bases). The CDR3 totals 18 residues. Trimming took 3 bases from V and 3 from J, leaving 24 bases between them. Germline CDR1 reads MNHNS; CDR2 reads SASEGT. CDR3 nucleotide sequence: TGTGCCAGCAGTGATTCCCCATCCTACTCGGGGTCGGGCTACGAGCAGTACTTC. This gives the protein CASSDSPSYSGSGYEQYF.

This sequence joins TRBV6-6 and TRBJ1-1; possible D gene TRBD1, 5 bases. The length of the CDR3 is 14 residues. Germline V gene lookup returns CDR1 MNHNY and CDR2 SVGAGI (reference sequence). Trimming took 5 bases from V and 5 from J, leaving 15 bases between them. DNA of the CDR3: TGTGCCAGCAGTCGGGATATGGAGGGGACTGAAGCTTTCTTT. Amino acid sequence: CASSRDMEGTEAFF.

This sequence joins TRBV4-1 and TRBJ2-2; 7 bases map to TRBD1. This CDR3 is built from 16 residues. The germline V gene has CDR1 MGHRA and CDR2 YSYEKL. After removal of 4 bases from V and 6 bases from J, the junction contained 11 bases not matched to a gene. CDR3 protein: CASSRGQQIGSGELFF. Written as DNA, the CDR3 is TGCGCCAGCAGCCGGGGACAGCAAATAGGATCCGGGGAGCTGTTTTTT.

The chain couples TRBV7-3 to TRBJ1-1, with TRBD1 as a possible D gene (6 bases). V was shortened by 1 base and J by 1 base, with 13 bases between the two germline ends. The CDR3 sequence is 16 residues long. Looked up from germline, CDR1 is SGHTA and CDR2 is FQGTGA. This chain's CDR3 is CASSLNRVGGNTEAFF. CDR3 sequence (DNA): TGTGCCAGCAGCTTAAATAGGGTAGGGGGGAACACTGAAGCTTTCTTT.

This clone was observed a few times. The chain employs TRBV6-1 and TRBJ2-1, with 8 bases identical to TRBD1. This CDR3 is built from 13 residues. V was clipped by 0 bases and J by 12 bases; unmatched bases: 4. CDR1 MNHNS and CDR2 SASEGT come from the germline V gene. CDR3 amino acids: CASSEAPGTGQFF. CDR3 nucleotides: TGTGCCAGCAGTGAAGCGCCCGGGACAGGGCAGTTCTTC.

This clone turned up a few times. V gene TRBV5-1 combines with J gene TRBJ1-4, with D tentatively TRBD1 (5 bases). The CDR3 loop spans 15 amino acids. Germline CDR1 SGHRS, CDR2 YFSETQ. V lost 4 bases and J lost 7, with 17 bases in between. The CDR3 loop reads CASSTAGLGGEKLFF. CDR3 coding DNA: TGCGCCAGCAGCACGGCGGGTCTCGGGGGTGAAAAACTGTTTTTT.